This entry lists 26 T cell receptor beta chains sequenced from one sample in a study of shared clonotypes between healthy human individuals. Data came from immunoSEQ multiplex PCR; TCRdb stores just in-frame clones and leaves some out. Of about 2.3 million clones in the sample, over 90% were seen once. Sequenced: naive CD4+ T cells from PBMCs. Subset in this sample: CD45RA+ positively selected. These receptors were taken from a man aged 18 to 29 in good health. Some clones in this sample may be carry-over from other donors' samples.

The table lists this clone with a count of one. The rearrangement links TRBV5-4 to TRBJ1-1; D is undetermined. Germline V CDR1 and CDR2: SGHNT, YYREEE (reference sequence). The CDR3 is made up of 12 amino acids. The V and J ends lost 0 bases and 6 bases respectively, with 6 bases between them. Here the CDR3 reads CASSLESAEAFF. The CDR3 DNA reads as TGTGCCAGCAGCTTGGAGTCGGCTGAAGCTTTCTTT.

In its sample, this clone was seen a few times. Sequence at one end of the junction differs from germline and may be a read error. This rearrangement joins TRBV9 to TRBJ1-1, with a possible D match to TRBD1 (6 bases). Per the germline V gene, CDR1 is SGDLS and CDR2 is YYNGEE. The CDR3 is 13 amino acids. The DNA of the CDR3 is TGTGCCAGCAGCCCCCGCCGGGACACGGAAGCTTTCTTT. This gives the protein CASSPRRDTEAFF.

The chain combines TRBV6-5 with TRBJ2-5, with 10 bases identical to TRBD2. V was pared by 2 bases and J by 5 bases, with 8 bases of the junction left unmatched. The CDR3 covers 16 residues. Germline loops: CDR1 MNHEY, CDR2 SVGAGI. The CDR3 spells CASSYGSSGSAETQYF. The CDR3 nucleotides are TGTGCCAGCAGTTACGGCTCTAGCGGGAGTGCGGAGACCCAGTACTTC.

V usage is TRBV6-5 and J usage is TRBJ1-1; D is uncertain. Germline CDR1 reads MNHEY; CDR2 reads SVGAGI. The CDR3 is 14 amino acids. V lost 2 bases and J lost 3, with 10 bases in between. The CDR3 region has the DNA TGTGCCAGCAGTTACAGGGATACAGACACTGAAGCTTTCTTT. Its protein is CASSYRDTDTEAFF.

V gene TRBV7-9 combines with J gene TRBJ2-7; 9 bases align to TRBD1. J was trimmed by 6 bases and V by 6 bases; bases with no gene match: 9. Germline-derived CDR1 and CDR2 are SEHNR and FQNEAQ (reference sequence). CDR3 length: 14 amino acids. CDR3 sequence: CASRDGTGLREQYF. The CDR3 region has the DNA TGTGCCAGCAGAGATGGGACAGGGCTGCGCGAGCAGTACTTC.

CDR3 residues: CASSYRGGKEKLFF. The DNA for the CDR3 is TGTGCCAGCAGTTACAGGGGAGGAAAGGAAAAACTGTTTTTT. The chain couples TRBV6-5 to TRBJ1-4; TRBD1 is a possible D gene (5 bases). Germline V lookup: CDR1 MNHEY, CDR2 SVGAGI. This CDR3 has 14 amino acids. V was shortened by 2 bases and J by 8 bases, with 12 bases between the two germline ends.

The chain joins TRBV28 to TRBJ1-2; D might be TRBD1 (5 bases). Germline V gene lookup returns CDR1 MDHEN and CDR2 SYDVKM. Trimming removed 6 bases from V and 7 bases from J, with 21 bases in between. The CDR3 has 15 amino acids. CDR3 loop: CASRPPGFIRGGYTF. The CDR3, as DNA: TGTGCCAGCAGGCCCCCAGGTTTTATTAGGGGTGGCTACACCTTC.

V is TRBV29-1 and J is TRBJ2-1, with D uncertain. Deletions cut 7 bases from V and 6 bases from J, with 16 bases between. Germline CDR1 reads SQVTM; CDR2 reads ANQGSEA. The CDR3 has 13 residues. CDR3 sequence: CSAARPTSNEQFF. The CDR3 coding sequence is TGCAGCGCCGCCCGACCCACGAGCAATGAGCAGTTCTTC.

The chain combines TRBV5-8 with TRBJ1-5, with D tentatively TRBD1 (6 bases). Trimming pared 0 bases from V and 4 bases from J, leaving 11 bases between. Per the germline V gene, CDR1 is SGHTS and CDR2 is YDEGEE. This CDR3 has 15 residues. DNA for the CDR3: TGTGCCAGCAGCTTGGGCACAGGGAAGAATCAGCCCCAGCATTTT. This codes for CASSLGTGKNQPQHF.

The chain carries TRBV27 and TRBJ2-1, with 11 bases fitting TRBD2. Germline CDR1 MNHEY, CDR2 SMNVEV (reference sequence). This CDR3 is 16 amino acids long. Unmatched junction bases numbered 11, after V lost 7 bases and J lost 6 bases. The CDR3 sequence is CASMSIAGGPGNEQFF. The CDR3 DNA follows: TGTGCCAGCATGAGCATAGCGGGAGGGCCGGGCAATGAGCAGTTCTTC.

This clone was detected once. The V gene is TRBV28, the J gene TRBJ2-3, with 10 bases lining up with TRBD2. Trimming removed 5 bases from V and 1 base from J; junction bases left unmatched: 6. The germline gives CDR1 MDHEN, CDR2 SYDVKM. CDR3 length equals 16 residues. The CDR3 DNA is TGTGCCAGCAGTCCTACTAGCGGGAAGGGCACAGATACGCAGTATTTT. This gives the protein CASSPTSGKGTDTQYF.

This clone was seen a handful of times. The J gene is TRBJ1-3, the V gene TRBV2; D may be TRBD1 (5 bases). The germline CDR1 and CDR2 sequences are SNHLY and FYNNEI. V was cut by 8 bases and J by 4 bases, with 12 bases left in between. The CDR3 totals 13 residues. In DNA form, the CDR3 reads TGTGCCAGCTCCCGCGGGGCGGGAAACACCATATATTTT. This encodes CASSRGAGNTIYF.

The chain carries TRBV28 and TRBJ2-2; the match to TRBD2 covers 8 bases. CDR3 length equals 16 residues. Trimming cost V 7 bases and J 6 bases; bases outside gene matches: 13. Germline CDR1 is MDHEN and CDR2 is SYDVKM. CDR3 DNA: TGTGCCAGCACTATAGGTGGAACAGCGGGAGCCGGGGAGCTGTTTTTT. This gives the protein CASTIGGTAGAGELFF.

This chain joins TRBV5-1 and TRBJ2-7, with D possibly matching TRBD2 (7 bases). Germline lookup yields CDR1 SGHRS and CDR2 YFSETQ. V lost 0 bases and J lost 7, with 20 bases in between. CDR3 length: 16 amino acids. The CDR3 DNA reads TGCGCCAGCAGCTTGGAAGGCGCGGGGGCGATTAGGGAGCAGTACTTC. The encoded protein is CASSLEGAGAIREQYF.

This chain connects TRBV27 to TRBJ1-4; 9 bases line up with TRBD1. This CDR3 comprises 18 residues. The V gene's germline CDR1 is MNHEY and CDR2 SMNVEV (reference sequence). V shed 6 bases and J 0 bases; nucleotides not matched to a gene: 11. The CDR3 region has the DNA TGTGCCAGCAGATTGTCCCGGGACAGGGATCCAACTAATGAAAAACTGTTTTTT. Translated, it gives CASRLSRDRDPTNEKLFF.

A word on this clone: Other nucleotide sequences from this sample produce the same CDR3. This chain links TRBV10-3 with TRBJ2-7, with 10 bases aligning to TRBD1. Germline CDR1 is ENHRY and CDR2 is SYGVKD. The ends lost 6 bases at V and 3 bases at J; junction bases unmatched: 5. This CDR3 has 14 residues. Here the CDR3 reads CAISPGQGSYEQYF. The DNA of the CDR3 is TGTGCCATCAGCCCGGGACAGGGGAGCTACGAGCAGTACTTC.

Notes on this clone: This same CDR3 is encoded by further DNA sequences in the sample. The J gene is TRBJ2-1, the V gene TRBV28; no clear D. Deletions cut 8 bases from V and 3 bases from J, with 5 bases between. The CDR3 is 11 residues long. CDR1 MDHEN and CDR2 SYDVKM come from the germline V gene. CDR3: CASSDYNEQFF. In nucleotides, the CDR3 is TGTGCCAGCTCTGACTACAATGAGCAGTTCTTC.

This sequence joins TRBV7-2 and TRBJ1-2; possible D gene TRBD1, 5 bases. The germline CDR1 and CDR2 sequences are SGHTA and FQGNSA. The CDR3 loop spans 14 amino acids. The V gene lost 7 bases and the J gene lost 3 bases, with 15 bases spanning the gap. The CDR3: CASTPLGGDYGYTF. In nucleotides, the CDR3 is TGTGCCAGCACCCCCCTTGGGGGGGACTATGGCTACACCTTC.

J is TRBJ1-5 and V is TRBV6-5, with D possibly being TRBD1 (5 bases). Trimming cost V 6 bases and J 5 bases, with 14 bases left between them. Germline CDR1 is MNHEY and CDR2 is SVGAGI. This CDR3 has 14 residues. CDR3 sequence: CASRPGRDHQPQHF. DNA of the CDR3: TGTGCCAGCAGACCCGGGAGGGACCATCAGCCCCAGCATTTT.

The CDR3 sequence: CASSLAGSNQPQHF. The CDR3 DNA is TGTGCCAGCAGCTTGGCTGGAAGCAATCAGCCCCAGCATTTT. This chain joins TRBV5-6 and TRBJ1-5; D is unclear. The CDR3 totals 14 residues. With 0 bases removed from V and 1 base from J, the gap between germline ends came to 5 bases. Germline CDR1 reads SGHDT; CDR2 reads YYEEEE.

The gene calls are TRBV7-8 and TRBJ2-2, with no clear D. With 2 bases removed from V and 0 bases from J, the gap between germline ends came to 7 bases. The germline V gene encodes CDR1 SGHVS and CDR2 FQNEAQ. This CDR3 is built from 15 residues. CDR3 protein: CASSLFGPNTGELFF. The CDR3 nucleotides are TGTGCCAGCAGCTTATTCGGGCCGAACACCGGGGAGCTGTTTTTT.

This clone has a single count. The V call is TRBV29-1, the J call TRBJ1-1; a weak D match, TRBD1 (5 bases). V was trimmed by 3 bases and J by 1 base, leaving 12 bases between them. Germline loops: CDR1 SQVTM, CDR2 ANQGSEA. This CDR3 comprises 14 residues. This CDR3 reads CSVDGERGNTEAFF. In DNA form, the CDR3 reads TGCAGCGTTGATGGGGAAAGGGGGAACACTGAAGCTTTCTTT.

In this sample, this clone turned up once. The V gene is TRBV29-1, the J gene TRBJ2-7; TRBD1 agrees at 7 bases. Germline CDR1 is SQVTM and CDR2 is ANQGSEA. The CDR3 consists of 13 residues. After removal of 7 bases from V and 4 bases from J, the junction contained 10 bases not matched to a gene. CDR3: CSATGQRSYEQYF. CDR3 nucleotides: TGCAGCGCTACGGGACAGCGATCTTACGAGCAGTACTTC.

J is TRBJ2-7 and V is TRBV11-2; D is uncertain. CDR1 is SGHAT, CDR2 FQNNGV, per germline. This CDR3 is 14 amino acids long. Between the trimmed V and J ends, which lost 4 bases and 0 bases, there was a span of 10 bases. For the CDR3, the DNA is TGTGCCAGCAGCTCCCGAGTAAGCTCCTACGAGCAGTACTTC. It encodes CASSSRVSSYEQYF.

V usage is TRBV15 and J usage is TRBJ1-4; 10 bases match TRBD1. There are 17 residues in the CDR3. CDR1 is LNHNV, CDR2 YYDKDF, per germline (reference sequence). V lost 1 base to trimming and J lost 12 bases; unmatched junction nucleotides: 14. The CDR3 bases are TGTGCCACCAGCAGAGCGACAGGGGGCTCACGATCTTGGGAACTGTTTTTT. Translated, it gives CATSRATGGSRSWELFF. Supplemented by reference TRBV15 and TRBJ1-4, the full variable domain reads DAMVIQNPRYQVTQFGKPVTLSCSQTLNHNVMYWYQQKSSQAPKLLFHYYDKDFNNEADTPDNFQSRRPNTSFCFLDIRSPGLGDTAMYLCATSRATGGSRSWELFFGSGTQLSVL.

The rearrangement links TRBV25-1 to TRBJ2-3; D possibly corresponds to TRBD2 (6 bases). V was clipped by 6 bases and J by 4 bases, with 14 bases between them. Looked up from germline, CDR1 is MGHDK and CDR2 is SYGVNS. CDR3 length equals 14 residues. The CDR3 bases are TGTGCCAGCAGCCTTAGCGGAGCCCCAGATACGCAGTATTTT. Translated, it gives CASSLSGAPDTQYF.